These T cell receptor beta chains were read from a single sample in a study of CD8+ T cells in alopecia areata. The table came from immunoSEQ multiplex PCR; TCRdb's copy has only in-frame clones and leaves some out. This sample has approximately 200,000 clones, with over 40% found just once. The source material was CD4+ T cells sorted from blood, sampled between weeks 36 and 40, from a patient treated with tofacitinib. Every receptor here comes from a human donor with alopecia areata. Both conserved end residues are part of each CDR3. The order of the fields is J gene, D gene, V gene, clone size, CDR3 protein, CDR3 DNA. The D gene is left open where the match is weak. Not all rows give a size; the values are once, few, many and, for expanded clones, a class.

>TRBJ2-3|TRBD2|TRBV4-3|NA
CASSQGSGGSGYTDTQYF
TGCGCCAGCAGCCAAGGTAGCGGGGGAAGCGGATACACAGATACGCAGTATTTT
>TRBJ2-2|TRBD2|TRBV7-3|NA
CASSSGLAGAGELFF
TGTGCCAGCAGCTCGGGACTAGCGGGAGCCGGGGAGCTGTTTTTT
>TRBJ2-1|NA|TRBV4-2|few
CASSQGDPYNEQFF
TGTGCCAGCAGCCAAGGGGACCCCTACAATGAGCAGTTCTTC
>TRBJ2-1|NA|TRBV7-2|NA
CASSTGWASGGAEQFF
TGTGCCAGCAGCACAGGGTGGGCTAGCGGAGGGGCTGAGCAGTTCTTC
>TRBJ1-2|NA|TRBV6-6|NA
CASSSNPSGYTF
TGTGCCAGCAGCTCCAACCCGAGTGGCTACACCTTC
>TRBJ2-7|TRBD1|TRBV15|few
CATRRDRISYEQYF
TGTGCCACCAGACGGGACAGAATCTCCTACGAGCAGTACTTC
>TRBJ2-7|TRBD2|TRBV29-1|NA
CSVVRGLAGVYEQYF
TGCAGCGTTGTGAGGGGACTAGCGGGAGTCTACGAGCAGTACTTC
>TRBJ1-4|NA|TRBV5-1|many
CASSLGTGTTNEKLFF
TGCGCCAGCAGCTTGGGTACAGGGACAACTAATGAAAAACTGTTTTTT
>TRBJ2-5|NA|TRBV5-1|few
CASSLSAGEETQYF
TGCGCCAGCAGCTTGTCGGCAGGGGAAGAGACCCAGTACTTC
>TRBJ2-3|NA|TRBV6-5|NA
CASSSQGGDTQYF
TGTGCCAGCAGCTCCCAGGGGGGAGATACGCAGTATTTT
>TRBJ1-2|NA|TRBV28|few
CASRTGNYGYTF
TGTGCCAGCAGAACAGGGAACTATGGCTACACCTTC
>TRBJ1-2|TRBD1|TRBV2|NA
CASSRDRGGYTF
TGTGCCAGCTCAAGGGACAGGGGAGGCTACACCTTC
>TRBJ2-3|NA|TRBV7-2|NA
CASRQSVTDTQYF
TGTGCCAGCAGGCAGTCGGTCACAGATACGCAGTATTTT
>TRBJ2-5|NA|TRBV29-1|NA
CSVSLWQETQYF
TGCAGCGTTTCATTGTGGCAAGAGACCCAGTACTTC
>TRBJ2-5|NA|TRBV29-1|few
CSVEDRRGGETQYF
TGCAGCGTTGAAGATCGAAGGGGGGGAGAGACCCAGTACTTC
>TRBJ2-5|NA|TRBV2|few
CASSAGKETQYF
TGTGCCAGCAGTGCTGGGAAGGAGACCCAGTACTTC
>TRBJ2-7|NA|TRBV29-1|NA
CSVGVAYEQYF
TGCAGCGTTGGGGTGGCCTACGAGCAGTACTTC
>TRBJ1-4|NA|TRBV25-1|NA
CASSVGEKLFF
TGTGCCAGCAGTGTTGGGGAAAAACTGTTTTTT
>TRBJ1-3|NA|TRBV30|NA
CAWDSSGNTIYF
TGTGCCTGGGACAGCTCTGGAAACACCATATATTTT
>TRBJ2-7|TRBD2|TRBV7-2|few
CASSLLLAGGSEQYF
TGTGCCAGCAGCTTACTGCTAGCGGGAGGGAGCGAGCAGTACTTC
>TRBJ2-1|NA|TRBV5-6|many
CASSLLGPRNEQFF
TGTGCCAGCAGTTTACTGGGGCCAAGGAATGAGCAGTTCTTC
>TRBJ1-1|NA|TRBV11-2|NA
CASSLQGSGEAFF
TGTGCCAGCAGCTTACAGGGATCTGGTGAAGCTTTCTTT
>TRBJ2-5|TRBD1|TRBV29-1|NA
CSVRAGGRETQYF
TGCAGCGTGAGGGCAGGGGGCCGAGAGACCCAGTACTTC
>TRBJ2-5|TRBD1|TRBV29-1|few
CSVEKGAGETQYF
TGCAGCGTTGAAAAGGGGGCAGGGGAGACCCAGTACTTC
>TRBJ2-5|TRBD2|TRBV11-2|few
CASSLAEAGGLAQYF
TGTGCCAGCAGCTTAGCGGAGGCGGGAGGTTTGGCCCAGTACTTC
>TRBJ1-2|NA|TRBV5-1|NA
CASSPAGVNYGYTF
TGCGCCAGCAGCCCGGCCGGGGTGAACTATGGCTACACCTTC
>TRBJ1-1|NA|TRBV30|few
CAWSFTGMNTEAFF
TGTGCCTGGAGTTTTACGGGGATGAACACTGAAGCTTTCTTT
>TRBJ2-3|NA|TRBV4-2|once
CASSSGSERWTDTQYF
TGTGCCAGCAGCTCCGGCAGCGAGAGATGGACAGATACGCAGTATTTT
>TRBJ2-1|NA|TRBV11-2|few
CASRLQAGSYNEQFF
TGTGCCAGCAGGTTACAGGCGGGTTCCTACAATGAGCAGTTCTTC
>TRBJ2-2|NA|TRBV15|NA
CATSRDSFTGELFF
TGTGCCACCAGCAGAGATAGTTTCACCGGGGAGCTGTTTTTT
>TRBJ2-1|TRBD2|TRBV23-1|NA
CASSQSSAGGQGEQFF
TGCGCCAGCAGTCAATCGTCAGCGGGAGGGCAGGGTGAGCAGTTCTTC
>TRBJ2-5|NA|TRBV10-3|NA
CAISIREKETQYF
TGTGCCATCAGTATCCGGGAGAAAGAGACCCAGTACTTC